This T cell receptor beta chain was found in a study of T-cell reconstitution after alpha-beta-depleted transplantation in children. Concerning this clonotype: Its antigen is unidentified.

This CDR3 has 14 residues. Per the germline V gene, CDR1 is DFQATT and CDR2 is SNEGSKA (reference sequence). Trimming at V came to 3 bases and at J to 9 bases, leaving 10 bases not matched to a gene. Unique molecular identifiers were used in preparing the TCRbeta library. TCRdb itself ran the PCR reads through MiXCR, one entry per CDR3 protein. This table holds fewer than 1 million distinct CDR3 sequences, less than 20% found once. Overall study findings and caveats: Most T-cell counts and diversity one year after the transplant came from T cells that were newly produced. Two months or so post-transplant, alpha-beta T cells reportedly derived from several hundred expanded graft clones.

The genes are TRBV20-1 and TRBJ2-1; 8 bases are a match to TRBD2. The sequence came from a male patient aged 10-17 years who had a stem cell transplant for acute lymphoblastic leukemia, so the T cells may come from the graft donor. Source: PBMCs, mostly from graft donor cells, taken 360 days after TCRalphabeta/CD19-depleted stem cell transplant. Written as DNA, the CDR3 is TGCAGTGCTAGGGGCAGCGGGAGAGGGAGTGAGCAGTTCTTC. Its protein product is CSARGSGRGSEQFF.